These 5 T cell receptor beta chains came from one sample sequenced in a study of blood T cell repertoires in COVID-19. The method was immunoSEQ multiplex PCR; TCRdb's version includes in-frame clones alone and lacks a portion of them. This repertoire shows around 150,000 clones, over 60% found once; its top ten account for around 3.2%. Sequencing was carried out using PBMCs or T cells enriched from blood (not recorded which). Receptor source: a woman between 50 and 59 years old who had recovered from COVID-19.

This chain uses TRBV24-1 with TRBJ2-1, with 11 bases that match TRBD2. Losses at the gene ends were 5 bases for V and 3 bases for J; bases not matched to a gene: 11. The CDR3 length is 18 residues. The V gene's germline CDR1 is KGHDR and CDR2 SFDVKD. The CDR3 loop is CATSGELAGVGFYNEQFF. The CDR3, as DNA: TGTGCCACCAGTGGGGAACTAGCGGGAGTAGGATTCTACAATGAGCAGTTCTTC.

A few counts support this clone. The J gene is TRBJ2-7, the V gene TRBV2; possibly TRBD1 for D (7 bases). The germline V gene encodes CDR1 SNHLY and CDR2 FYNNEI. The CDR3 is 15 amino acids. Trimming shortened V by 1 base and J by 5 bases, and 15 bases separated the two germline ends. DNA of the CDR3: TGTGCCAGCAGTGAAGGGGGTCAGGGGGGCCACGAGCAGTACTTC. It specifies CASSEGGQGGHEQYF. The full variable domain, with the rest looked up from reference TRBV2 and TRBJ2-7, is EPEVTQTPSHQVTQMGQEVILRCVPISNHLYFYWYRQILGQKVEFLVSFYNNEISEKSEIFDDQFSVERPDGSNFTLKIRSTKLEDSAMYFCASSEGGQGGHEQYFGPGTRLTVT.

The chain carries TRBV7-9 and TRBJ2-2; possibly TRBD1 for D (6 bases). Trimming cost V 6 bases and J 4 bases, with 15 bases left between them. This CDR3 spans 15 amino acids. CDR1 and CDR2 from the germline V gene are SEHNR and FQNEAQ (reference sequence). The CDR3 loop reads CASSYGTHTTGELFF. The CDR3 DNA follows: TGTGCCAGCAGTTACGGGACACATACCACCGGGGAGCTGTTTTTT.

This chain uses TRBV7-3 with TRBJ1-2; no clear D. The germline V gene encodes CDR1 SGHTA and CDR2 FQGTGA. V dropped 0 bases and J dropped 8 bases, with 10 bases sitting between them. The length of the CDR3 is 13 residues. The CDR3 here is CASSLTPEYGYTF. Written as DNA, the CDR3 is TGTGCCAGCAGCTTAACTCCAGAATACGGCTACACCTTC.

The J gene is TRBJ1-6, the V gene TRBV6-5; D is perhaps TRBD1 (6 bases). Per germline, CDR1 MNHEY and CDR2 SVGAGI. The CDR3 length is 13 residues. V lost 11 bases, J lost 7 bases, and 15 bases lay in between. DNA for the CDR3: TGTGCCTCCGAGACAGGACTCAATTCACCCCTCCACTTT. Translating gives CASETGLNSPLHF.